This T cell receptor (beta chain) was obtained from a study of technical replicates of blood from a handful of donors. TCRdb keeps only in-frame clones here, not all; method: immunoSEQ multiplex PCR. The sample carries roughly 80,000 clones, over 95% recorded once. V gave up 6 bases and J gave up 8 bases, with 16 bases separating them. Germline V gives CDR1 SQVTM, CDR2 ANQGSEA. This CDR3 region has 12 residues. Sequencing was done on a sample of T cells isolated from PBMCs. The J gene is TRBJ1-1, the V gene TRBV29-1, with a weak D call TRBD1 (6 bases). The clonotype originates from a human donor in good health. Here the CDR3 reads CSVRVGGQEAFF. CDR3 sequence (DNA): TGCAGCGTGAGGGTGGGGGGGCAAGAAGCTTTCTTT.